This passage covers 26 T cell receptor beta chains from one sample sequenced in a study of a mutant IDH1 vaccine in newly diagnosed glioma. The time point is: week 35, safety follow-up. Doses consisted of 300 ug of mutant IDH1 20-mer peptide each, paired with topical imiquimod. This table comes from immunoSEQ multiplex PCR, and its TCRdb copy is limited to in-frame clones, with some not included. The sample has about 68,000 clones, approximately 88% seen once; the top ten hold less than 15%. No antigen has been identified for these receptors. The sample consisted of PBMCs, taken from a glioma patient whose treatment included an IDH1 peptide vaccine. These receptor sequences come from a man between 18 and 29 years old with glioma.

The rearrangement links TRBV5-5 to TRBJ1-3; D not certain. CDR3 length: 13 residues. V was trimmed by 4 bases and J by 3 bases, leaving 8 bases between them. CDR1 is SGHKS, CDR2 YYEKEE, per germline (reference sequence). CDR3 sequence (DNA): TGTGCCAGCAGCCGCGGTGATGGAAACACCATATATTTT. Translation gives CASSRGDGNTIYF.

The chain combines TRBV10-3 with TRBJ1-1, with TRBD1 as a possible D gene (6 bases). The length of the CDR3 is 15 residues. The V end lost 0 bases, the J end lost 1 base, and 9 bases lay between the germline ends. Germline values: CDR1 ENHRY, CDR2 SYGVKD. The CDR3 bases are TGTGCCATCAGTGAGTCGGGACACCAGAACACTGAAGCTTTCTTT. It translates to CAISESGHQNTEAFF.

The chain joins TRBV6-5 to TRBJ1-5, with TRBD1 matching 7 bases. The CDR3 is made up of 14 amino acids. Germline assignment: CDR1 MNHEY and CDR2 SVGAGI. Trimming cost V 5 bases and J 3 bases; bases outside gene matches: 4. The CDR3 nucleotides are TGTGCCAGCAGTAATGACAGGGTCAATCAGCCCCAGCATTTT. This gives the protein CASSNDRVNQPQHF.

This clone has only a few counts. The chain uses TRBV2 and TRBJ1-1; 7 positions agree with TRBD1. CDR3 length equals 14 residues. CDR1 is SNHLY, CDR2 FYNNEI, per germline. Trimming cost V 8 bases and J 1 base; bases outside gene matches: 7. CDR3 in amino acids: CASRRQGQNTEAFF. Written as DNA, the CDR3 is TGTGCCAGCCGACGACAGGGCCAGAACACTGAAGCTTTCTTT.

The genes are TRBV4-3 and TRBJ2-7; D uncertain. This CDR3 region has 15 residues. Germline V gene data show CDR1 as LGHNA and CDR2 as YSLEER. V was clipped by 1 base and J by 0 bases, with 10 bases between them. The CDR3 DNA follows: TGCGCCAGCAGCCAAGGGTGGTGGAGCTCCTACGAGCAGTACTTC. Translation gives CASSQGWWSSYEQYF.

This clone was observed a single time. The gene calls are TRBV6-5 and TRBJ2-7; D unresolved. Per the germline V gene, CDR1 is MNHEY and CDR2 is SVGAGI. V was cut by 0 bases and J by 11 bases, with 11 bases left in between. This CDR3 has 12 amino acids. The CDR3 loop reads CASSYSGTSEYF. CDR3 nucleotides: TGTGCCAGCAGTTACTCGGGCACGAGTGAGTACTTC.

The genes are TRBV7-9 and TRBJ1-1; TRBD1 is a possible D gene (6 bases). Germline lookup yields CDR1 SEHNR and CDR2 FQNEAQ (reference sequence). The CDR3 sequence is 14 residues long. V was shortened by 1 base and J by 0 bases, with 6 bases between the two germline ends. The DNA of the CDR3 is TGTGCCAGCAGCTTAGGGACAGTGAACACTGAAGCTTTCTTT. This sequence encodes CASSLGTVNTEAFF.

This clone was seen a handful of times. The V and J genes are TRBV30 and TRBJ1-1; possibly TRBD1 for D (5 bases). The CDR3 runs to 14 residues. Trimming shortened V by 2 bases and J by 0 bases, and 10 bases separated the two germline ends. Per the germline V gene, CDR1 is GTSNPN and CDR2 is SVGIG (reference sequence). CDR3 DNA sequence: TGTGCCTGGAGTCCAGGGACGCTGAACACTGAAGCTTTCTTT. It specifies CAWSPGTLNTEAFF.

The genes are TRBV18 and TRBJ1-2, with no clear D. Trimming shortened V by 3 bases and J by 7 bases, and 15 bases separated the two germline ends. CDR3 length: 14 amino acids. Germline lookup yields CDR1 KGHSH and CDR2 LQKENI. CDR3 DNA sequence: TGTGCCAGCTCACCGACACCTCCAGGACCTGGCTACACCTTC. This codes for CASSPTPPGPGYTF.

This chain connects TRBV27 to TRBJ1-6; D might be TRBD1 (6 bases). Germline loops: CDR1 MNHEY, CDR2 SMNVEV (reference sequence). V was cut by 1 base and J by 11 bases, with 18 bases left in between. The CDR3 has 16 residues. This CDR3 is CASSLFTGGSGTPLHF. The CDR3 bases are TGTGCCAGCAGTTTATTCACGGGGGGCTCTGGGACACCCCTCCACTTT.

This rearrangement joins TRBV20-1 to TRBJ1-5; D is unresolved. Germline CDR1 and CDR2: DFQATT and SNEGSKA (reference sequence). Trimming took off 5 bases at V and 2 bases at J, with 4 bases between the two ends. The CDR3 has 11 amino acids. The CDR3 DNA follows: TGCAGTGCTCAGGGCAATCAGCCCCAGCATTTT. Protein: CSAQGNQPQHF.

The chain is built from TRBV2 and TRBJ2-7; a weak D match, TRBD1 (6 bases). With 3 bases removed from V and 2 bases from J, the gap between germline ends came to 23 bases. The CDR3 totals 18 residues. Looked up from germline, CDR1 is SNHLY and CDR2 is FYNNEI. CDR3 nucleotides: TGTGCCAGCAGTGACCGCGAGGGGCAGGGGAAGATTCCCTACGAGCAGTACTTC. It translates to CASSDREGQGKIPYEQYF. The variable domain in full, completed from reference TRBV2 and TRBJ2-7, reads EPEVTQTPSHQVTQMGQEVILRCVPISNHLYFYWYRQILGQKVEFLVSFYNNEISEKSEIFDDQFSVERPDGSNFTLKIRSTKLEDSAMYFCASSDREGQGKIPYEQYFGPGTRLTVT.

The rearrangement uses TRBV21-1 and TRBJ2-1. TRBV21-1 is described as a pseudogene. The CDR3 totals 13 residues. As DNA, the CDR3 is TGTGCCAGCGTGACAGGACTAATCAATGAGCAGTTCTTC. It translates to CASVTGLINEQFF.

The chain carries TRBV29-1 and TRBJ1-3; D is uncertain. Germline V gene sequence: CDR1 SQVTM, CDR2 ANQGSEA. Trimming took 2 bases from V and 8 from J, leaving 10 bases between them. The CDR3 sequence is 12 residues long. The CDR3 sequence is CSVETSRYTIYF. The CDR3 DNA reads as TGCAGCGTTGAAACTAGTCGCTACACCATATATTTT.

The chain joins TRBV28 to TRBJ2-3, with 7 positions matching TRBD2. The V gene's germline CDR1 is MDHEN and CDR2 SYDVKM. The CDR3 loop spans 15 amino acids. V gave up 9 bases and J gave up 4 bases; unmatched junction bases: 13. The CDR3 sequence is CASAVTGGRSDTQYF. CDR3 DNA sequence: TGTGCCAGTGCCGTTACAGGCGGGAGATCAGATACGCAGTATTTT.

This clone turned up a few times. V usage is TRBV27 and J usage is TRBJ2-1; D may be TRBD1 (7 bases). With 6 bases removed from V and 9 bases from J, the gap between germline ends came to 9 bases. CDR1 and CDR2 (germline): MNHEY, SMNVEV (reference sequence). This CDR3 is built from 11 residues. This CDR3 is CASSQGGEQFF. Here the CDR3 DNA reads TGTGCCAGCAGCCAGGGGGGTGAGCAGTTCTTC.

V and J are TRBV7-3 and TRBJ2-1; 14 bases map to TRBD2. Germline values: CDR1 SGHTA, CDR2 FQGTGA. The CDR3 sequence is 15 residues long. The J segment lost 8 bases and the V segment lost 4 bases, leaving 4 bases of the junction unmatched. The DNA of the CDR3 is TGTGCCAGCAGCTCGGGACTAGCGGGAGTACATGAGCAGTTCTTC. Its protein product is CASSSGLAGVHEQFF.

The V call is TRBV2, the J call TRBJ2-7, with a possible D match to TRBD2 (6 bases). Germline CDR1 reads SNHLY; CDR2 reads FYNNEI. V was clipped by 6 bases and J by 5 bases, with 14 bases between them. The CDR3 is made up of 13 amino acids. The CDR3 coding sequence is TGTGCCAGCAGGGGAGGAGGGAGCCACGAGCAGTACTTC. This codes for CASRGGGSHEQYF.

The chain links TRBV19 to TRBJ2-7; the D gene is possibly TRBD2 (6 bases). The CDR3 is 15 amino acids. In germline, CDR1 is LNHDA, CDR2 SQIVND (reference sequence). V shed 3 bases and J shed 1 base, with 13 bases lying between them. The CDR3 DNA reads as TGTGCCAGTAGTATTTCTAGCGCAGCTTCCTACGAGCAGTACTTC. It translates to CASSISSAASYEQYF.

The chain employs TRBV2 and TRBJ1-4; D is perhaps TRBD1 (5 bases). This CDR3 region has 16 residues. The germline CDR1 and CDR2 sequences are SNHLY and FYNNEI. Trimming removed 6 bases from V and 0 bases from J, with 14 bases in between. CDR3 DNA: TGTGCCAGCAGGAGGGACTCGGCTGCAACTAATGAAAAACTGTTTTTT. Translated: CASRRDSAATNEKLFF.

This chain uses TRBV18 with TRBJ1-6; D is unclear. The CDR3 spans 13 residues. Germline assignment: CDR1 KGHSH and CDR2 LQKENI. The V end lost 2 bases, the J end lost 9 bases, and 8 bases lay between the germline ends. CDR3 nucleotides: TGTGCCAGCTCACCAGAGGTAATTTCACCCCTCCACTTT. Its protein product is CASSPEVISPLHF.

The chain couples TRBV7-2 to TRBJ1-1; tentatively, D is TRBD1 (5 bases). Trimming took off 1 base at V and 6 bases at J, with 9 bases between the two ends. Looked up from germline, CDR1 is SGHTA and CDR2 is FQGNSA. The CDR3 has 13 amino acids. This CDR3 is CASSLGGAAEAFF. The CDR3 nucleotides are TGTGCCAGCAGCTTAGGTGGGGCAGCTGAAGCTTTCTTT.

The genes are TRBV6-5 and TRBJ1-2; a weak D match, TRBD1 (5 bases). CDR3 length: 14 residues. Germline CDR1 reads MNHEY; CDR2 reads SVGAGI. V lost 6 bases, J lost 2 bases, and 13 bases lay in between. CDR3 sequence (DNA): TGTGCCAGCAGCCACGACAGCAAAAACTATGGCTACACCTTC. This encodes CASSHDSKNYGYTF.

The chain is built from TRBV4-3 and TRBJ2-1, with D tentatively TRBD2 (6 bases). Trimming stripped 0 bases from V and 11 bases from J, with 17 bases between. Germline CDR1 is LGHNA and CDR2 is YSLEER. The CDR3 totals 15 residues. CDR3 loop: CASSQDLAGTEKQFF. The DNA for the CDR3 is TGCGCCAGCAGCCAAGATTTGGCAGGGACTGAAAAGCAGTTCTTC.

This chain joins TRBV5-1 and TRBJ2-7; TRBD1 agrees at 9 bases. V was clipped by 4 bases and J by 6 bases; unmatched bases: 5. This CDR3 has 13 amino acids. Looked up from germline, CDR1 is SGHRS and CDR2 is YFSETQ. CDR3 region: CASSIETGGEQYF. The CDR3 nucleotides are TGCGCCAGCAGCATCGAGACAGGGGGCGAGCAGTACTTC. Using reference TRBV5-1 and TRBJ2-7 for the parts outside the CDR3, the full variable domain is KAGVTQTPRYLIKTRGQQVTLSCSPISGHRSVSWYQQTPGQGLQFLFEYFSETQRNKGNFPGRFSGRQFSNSRSEMNVSTLELGDSALYLCASSIETGGEQYFGPGTRLTVT.

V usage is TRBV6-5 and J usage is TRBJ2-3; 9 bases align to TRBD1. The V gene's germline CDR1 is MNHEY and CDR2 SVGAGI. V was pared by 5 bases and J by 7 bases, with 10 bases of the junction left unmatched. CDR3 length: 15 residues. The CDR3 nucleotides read TGTGCCAGCAGTCCGTTGACAGGGGGAGCTAATACGCAGTATTTT. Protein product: CASSPLTGGANTQYF.